Below, 24 T cell receptor beta chains from the same sample are listed, as sequenced in a study of control samples from healthy donors and cancer patients. The assay was immunoSEQ multiplex PCR, and TCRdb's table has in-frame clones only and misses some. Of 40,000 to 50,000 clones listed, 75% to 90% are singletons. Sample: blood. All receptors come from a man in his 60s in good health.

The rearrangement joins TRBV25-1 to TRBJ2-5; TRBD2 is a possible D gene (6 bases). Trimming shortened V by 4 bases and J by 0 bases, and 15 bases separated the two germline ends. The CDR3 length is 16 residues. In germline, CDR1 is MGHDK, CDR2 SYGVNS. The CDR3 loop reads CASSGSGVAYQETQYF. The CDR3 coding sequence is TGTGCCAGCAGTGGATCGGGGGTGGCGTACCAAGAGACCCAGTACTTC.

The CDR3 nucleotides read TGTGCCAGCTCCGAGGGCCAGGGGAACTATGGCTACACCTTC. Protein sequence: CASSEGQGNYGYTF. The V gene is TRBV18, the J gene TRBJ1-2, with D possibly being TRBD1 (6 bases). V shed 6 bases and J shed 2 bases, with 13 bases lying between them. Germline values: CDR1 KGHSH, CDR2 LQKENI. The CDR3 spans 14 residues.

The table lists this clone with a count of one. V and J are TRBV7-9 and TRBJ1-1, with 9 bases fitting TRBD1. Trimming removed 7 bases from V and 1 base from J; junction bases left unmatched: 7. Germline loops: CDR1 SEHNR, CDR2 FQNEAQ (reference sequence). The CDR3 contains 15 residues. The CDR3 DNA reads TGTGCCAGCACCGAGACAGGGGGACGGAACACTGAAGCTTTCTTT. Its translation is CASTETGGRNTEAFF.

The rearrangement joins TRBV11-1 to TRBJ2-4, with D possibly matching TRBD1 (6 bases). The CDR3 extends over 15 amino acids. Germline lookup yields CDR1 SGHAT and CDR2 FQDESV (reference sequence). With 3 bases removed from V and 1 base from J, the gap between germline ends came to 10 bases. CDR3 in DNA: TGTGCCAGCAGCTTCCGCGACAGGGCCAAAAACATTCAGTACTTC. It yields the protein CASSFRDRAKNIQYF.

The chain carries TRBV6-2 or TRBV6-3 and TRBJ1-2; weak D call: TRBD1 (6 bases). V lost 2 bases and J 5 bases, leaving 15 bases between the germline ends. Germline V CDR1 and CDR2: MNHEY, SVGEGT. The CDR3 is 15 amino acids. The CDR3 loop reads CASSYISDRSYGYTF. The CDR3 bases are TGTGCCAGCAGTTACATTTCCGACAGGAGTTATGGCTACACCTTC.

The chain combines TRBV13 with TRBJ1-1; the match to TRBD1 covers 7 bases. After removal of 5 bases from V and 0 bases from J, the junction contained 6 bases not matched to a gene. Per germline, CDR1 PRHDT and CDR2 FYEKMQ (reference sequence). This CDR3 has 15 amino acids. The CDR3 DNA reads as TGTGCCAGCAGCCTTACAGGGGTTATGAACACTGAAGCTTTCTTT. Its protein product is CASSLTGVMNTEAFF.

A few counts support this clone. The chain has TRBV6-5 and TRBJ1-6; D ambiguous. With 4 bases removed from V and 9 bases from J, the gap between germline ends came to 16 bases. The V gene's germline CDR1 is MNHEY and CDR2 SVGAGI. The CDR3 extends over 15 amino acids. DNA for the CDR3: TGTGCCAGCAGTTCCGGGGTTGCCGTAGGTTCACCCCTCCACTTT. This sequence encodes CASSSGVAVGSPLHF.

This chain connects TRBV5-1 to TRBJ1-2; 8 bases align to TRBD1. Germline assignment: CDR1 SGHRS and CDR2 YFSETQ. Trimming removed 1 base from V and 6 bases from J; junction bases left unmatched: 2. The CDR3 sequence is 13 residues long. The CDR3 DNA reads as TGCGCCAGCAGCTTGCAGGGGGCGAATGGCTACACCTTC. This gives the protein CASSLQGANGYTF.

This clone was counted a few times. V gene TRBV4-3 combines with J gene TRBJ1-4; D is uncertain. This CDR3 is 14 amino acids long. The germline CDR1 and CDR2 sequences are LGHNA and YSLEER. Trimming pared 0 bases from V and 10 bases from J, leaving 12 bases between. CDR3 sequence (DNA): TGCGCCAGCAGCCAAGACGATCGGGAAGGAAAACTGTTTTTT. Translated: CASSQDDREGKLFF.

This sequence joins TRBV6-5 and TRBJ1-3, with D maybe TRBD1 (5 bases). The CDR3 is made up of 15 amino acids. Trimming took off 4 bases at V and 1 base at J, with 11 bases between the two ends. Germline V CDR1 and CDR2: MNHEY, SVGAGI. The DNA for the CDR3 is TGTGCCAGCAGTTCCTTAGGGGCATCTGGAAACACCATATATTTT. Protein: CASSSLGASGNTIYF.

V gene TRBV19 combines with J gene TRBJ2-3; D unclear. The CDR3 consists of 15 residues. Germline V gene lookup returns CDR1 LNHDA and CDR2 SQIVND (reference sequence). Trimming took off 4 bases at V and 2 bases at J, with 13 bases between the two ends. The CDR3 sequence is CASSKPNSPTDTQYF. The CDR3 nucleotides read TGTGCCAGTAGTAAACCGAACAGCCCCACAGATACGCAGTATTTT. The entire variable domain, with the rest obtained from reference TRBV19 and TRBJ2-3, is as follows: DGGITQSPKYLFRKEGQNVTLSCEQNLNHDAMYWYRQDPGQGLRLIYYSQIVNDFQKGDIAEGYSVSREKKESFPLTVTSAQKNPTAFYLCASSKPNSPTDTQYFGPGTRLTVL.

This clone was recorded only once. V usage is TRBV6-1 and J usage is TRBJ1-5; D is unclear. This CDR3 has 13 amino acids. The germline V and J ends were trimmed by 2 bases and 9 bases, with 11 bases remaining between them. The germline V gene encodes CDR1 MNHNS and CDR2 SASEGT. DNA of the CDR3: TGTGCCAGCAGTGAATCCCCAGTGGGGCCCCAGCATTTT. This sequence encodes CASSESPVGPQHF.

This chain joins TRBV6-5 and TRBJ1-1; weak D call: TRBD1 (5 bases). The CDR3 contains 15 residues. Per germline, CDR1 MNHEY and CDR2 SVGAGI. The V and J ends lost 4 bases and 5 bases respectively, with 17 bases between them. CDR3 coding DNA: TGTGCCAGCAGTTCACCGCCGGGACGGAGTACTGAAGCTTTCTTT. Translated: CASSSPPGRSTEAFF.

The gene calls are TRBV18 and TRBJ1-2, with D possibly TRBD1 on 5 matching bases. Germline V gene data show CDR1 as KGHSH and CDR2 as LQKENI. The CDR3 sequence is 14 residues long. Trimming shortened V by 2 bases and J by 4 bases, and 11 bases separated the two germline ends. CDR3 sequence (DNA): TGTGCCAGCTCACCAGGGACTGACCTCTATGGCTACACCTTC. As protein: CASSPGTDLYGYTF.

This clone has just a few counts. V is TRBV19 and J is TRBJ2-1, with D perhaps matching TRBD2 (6 bases). This CDR3 region has 16 residues. V lost 5 bases and J lost 5, with 19 bases in between. Germline assignment: CDR1 LNHDA and CDR2 SQIVND (reference sequence). CDR3 nucleotide sequence: TGTGCCAGTAGTCACCTTCCTGCACAGCGGGACAATGAGCAGTTCTTC. Encoded protein: CASSHLPAQRDNEQFF. Full variable domain (missing parts from reference TRBV19 and TRBJ2-1): DGGITQSPKYLFRKEGQNVTLSCEQNLNHDAMYWYRQDPGQGLRLIYYSQIVNDFQKGDIAEGYSVSREKKESFPLTVTSAQKNPTAFYLCASSHLPAQRDNEQFFGPGTRLTVL.

This clone was seen just once. The CDR3 here is CASSPPGLAGTPRETQYF. The CDR3 DNA sequence: TGTGCCAGCTCACCACCGGGACTAGCGGGGACCCCGAGGGAGACCCAGTACTTC. The chain employs TRBV18 and TRBJ2-5; TRBD2 matches at 13 bases. V was pared by 0 bases and J by 5 bases, with 9 bases of the junction left unmatched. CDR1 and CDR2 from the germline V gene are KGHSH and LQKENI. The CDR3 is 18 residues long. The whole variable domain, filled in from reference TRBV18 and TRBJ2-5, reads NAGVMQNPRHLVRRRGQEARLRCSPMKGHSHVYWYRQLPEEGLKFMVYLQKENIIDESGMPKERFSAEFPKEGPSILRIQQVVRGDSAAYFCASSPPGLAGTPRETQYFGPGTRLLVL.

This rearrangement joins TRBV5-1 to TRBJ2-7, with 12 positions matching TRBD2. From germline, CDR1 is SGHRS and CDR2 YFSETQ. The CDR3 spans 17 residues. J was trimmed by 4 bases and V by 1 base; bases with no gene match: 9. CDR3 in amino acids: CASSLFWLAGGSYEQYF. The DNA of the CDR3 is TGCGCCAGCAGCTTGTTTTGGCTAGCGGGAGGGTCTTACGAGCAGTACTTC.

CDR3 bases: TGTGCCAGCAGCCGACAGGAGGGCTCCTACGAGCAGTACTTC. Protein product: CASSRQEGSYEQYF. The chain has TRBV14 and TRBJ2-7; TRBD1 or TRBD2 may be the D gene (6 bases each). CDR1 SGHDN and CDR2 FVKESK come from the germline V gene. V lost 4 bases to trimming and J lost 0 bases, with 10 bases between them. The CDR3 covers 14 residues.

The genes are TRBV5-1 and TRBJ1-1; 10 bases align to TRBD1. Germline CDR1 and CDR2: SGHRS and YFSETQ. Trimming removed 5 bases from V and 4 bases from J; junction bases left unmatched: 5. The CDR3 consists of 14 residues. The CDR3 DNA sequence: TGCGCCAGCAGAAGACAGGGGGCGGTCACTGAAGCTTTCTTT. This codes for CASRRQGAVTEAFF.

Concerning this clone itself: Other DNA sequences of this sample code for an identical CDR3. J is TRBJ2-2 and V is TRBV6-6; D tentatively fits TRBD1 or TRBD2 (5 bases each). Trimming shortened V by 6 bases and J by 4 bases, and 12 bases separated the two germline ends. The germline V gene has CDR1 MNHNY and CDR2 SVGAGI (reference sequence). The CDR3 length is 14 residues. The CDR3 DNA reads TGTGCCAGCAGGCCGGGACCTAGCACCGGGGAGCTGTTTTTT. Its translation: CASRPGPSTGELFF.

V is TRBV27 and J is TRBJ2-2; D gene uncertain. Trimming removed 2 bases from V and 4 bases from J, with 5 bases in between. The germline gives CDR1 MNHEY, CDR2 SMNVEV (reference sequence). CDR3 length: 13 residues. Written as DNA, the CDR3 is TGTGCCAGCAGTTTAGGGATCACCGGGGAGCTGTTTTTT. Protein: CASSLGITGELFF.

The count of this clone is one. The rearrangement joins TRBV18 to TRBJ1-6; D not resolved. In germline, CDR1 is KGHSH, CDR2 LQKENI. The V and J ends lost 2 bases and 9 bases respectively, with 11 bases between them. The CDR3 sequence is 14 residues long. Here the CDR3 DNA reads TGTGCCAGCTCACCATCCATGGAGCGTTCACCCCTCCACTTT. Protein: CASSPSMERSPLHF. Filled out from reference TRBV18 and TRBJ1-6, the complete variable domain reads NAGVMQNPRHLVRRRGQEARLRCSPMKGHSHVYWYRQLPEEGLKFMVYLQKENIIDESGMPKERFSAEFPKEGPSILRIQQVVRGDSAAYFCASSPSMERSPLHFGNGTRLTVT.

This clone was seen only once. This chain links TRBV3-1 (or the pseudogene TRBV3-2) with TRBJ1-5; a possible D gene is TRBD1 (5 bases). Germline V gene data show CDR1 as LGHDT and CDR2 as YNNKEL (reference sequence). V was trimmed by 0 bases and J by 2 bases, leaving 11 bases between them. The CDR3 extends over 16 amino acids. DNA for the CDR3: TGTGCCAGCAGCCAAGATCATCGGGGCTGCAATCAGCCCCAGCATTTT. Translated: CASSQDHRGCNQPQHF.

This chain connects TRBV5-5 to TRBJ1-1, with D possibly matching TRBD1 (6 bases). Per germline, CDR1 SGHKS and CDR2 YYEKEE (reference sequence). The CDR3 covers 14 residues. Trimming took 4 bases from V and 0 from J, leaving 10 bases between them. The CDR3 coding sequence is TGTGCCAGCAGCGTGACAGGTCTGAACACTGAAGCTTTCTTT. It codes for CASSVTGLNTEAFF.